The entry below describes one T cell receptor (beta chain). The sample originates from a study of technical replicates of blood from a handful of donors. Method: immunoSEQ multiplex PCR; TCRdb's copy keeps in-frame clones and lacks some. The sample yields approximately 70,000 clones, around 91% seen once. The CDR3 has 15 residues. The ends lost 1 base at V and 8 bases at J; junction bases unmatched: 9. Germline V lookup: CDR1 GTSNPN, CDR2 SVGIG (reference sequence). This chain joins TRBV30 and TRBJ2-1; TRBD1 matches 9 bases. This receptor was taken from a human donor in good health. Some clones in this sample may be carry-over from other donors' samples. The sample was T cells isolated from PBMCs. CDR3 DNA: TGTGCCTGGAGTGCGGGGACAGGGAGCTTTCATGAGCAGTTCTTC. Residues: CAWSAGTGSFHEQFF.